The clone carrying this T cell receptor (beta chain) was detected a few times. Its antigen remains unidentified. The data stem from a study of memory CD4+ T cells and cytomegalovirus serostatus. Study-level background: This sample comes from healthy Belgian adults, about nine CMV seropositive, around 26 seronegative.

Overall study results and limits: Median bootstrapped AUC for CMV status was around 0.95 originally, less than 0.92 US-trained. Of 150 to 200 reported CMV TCRbeta sequences, just over 65 were found in memory CD4+ repertoires.

Profiled with immunoSEQ multiplex PCR; TCRdb holds only in-frame clones, not every one. The sample records 60,000 to 70,000 clones, 76% being singletons. The CDR3 extends over 16 amino acids. V shed 0 bases and J shed 4 bases, with 15 bases lying between them. Germline CDR1 reads SGHRS; CDR2 reads YFSETQ. The sort gate was single viable CD3+CD4+CD8-CD45RO+ cells for memory CD4+ T cells. The V and J genes are TRBV5-1 and TRBJ2-3, with D tentatively TRBD1 or TRBD2 (5 bases each). The TCR was taken from an adult in good health and CMV-seropositive. Sequencing was carried out using memory CD4+ T cells from blood. CDR3 sequence (DNA): TGCGCCAGCAGCTTGGAGGGACGAAACGTAGCAGATACGCAGTATTTT. It is translated as CASSLEGRNVADTQYF.